This TCR beta chain was recovered during a study of blood T cell repertoires in COVID-19. This CDR3 has 13 residues. CDR1 and CDR2 (germline): SGHRS, YFSETQ. V was trimmed by 0 bases and J by 4 bases, leaving 5 bases between them. Here immunoSEQ multiplex PCR was the method, and the copy in TCRdb shows in-frame clones only, minus some. Of hundreds of thousands of clones listed, roughly 89% are singletons. V gene TRBV5-1 combines with J gene TRBJ1-5; D call uncertain. The sequenced sample was peripheral blood. This clonotype originated in a woman aged 25 to 45 with active or convalescent COVID-19. In DNA, the CDR3 is TGCGCCAGCAGCTTGGGGGAGAATCAGCCCCAGCATTTT. Its protein product is CASSLGENQPQHF.